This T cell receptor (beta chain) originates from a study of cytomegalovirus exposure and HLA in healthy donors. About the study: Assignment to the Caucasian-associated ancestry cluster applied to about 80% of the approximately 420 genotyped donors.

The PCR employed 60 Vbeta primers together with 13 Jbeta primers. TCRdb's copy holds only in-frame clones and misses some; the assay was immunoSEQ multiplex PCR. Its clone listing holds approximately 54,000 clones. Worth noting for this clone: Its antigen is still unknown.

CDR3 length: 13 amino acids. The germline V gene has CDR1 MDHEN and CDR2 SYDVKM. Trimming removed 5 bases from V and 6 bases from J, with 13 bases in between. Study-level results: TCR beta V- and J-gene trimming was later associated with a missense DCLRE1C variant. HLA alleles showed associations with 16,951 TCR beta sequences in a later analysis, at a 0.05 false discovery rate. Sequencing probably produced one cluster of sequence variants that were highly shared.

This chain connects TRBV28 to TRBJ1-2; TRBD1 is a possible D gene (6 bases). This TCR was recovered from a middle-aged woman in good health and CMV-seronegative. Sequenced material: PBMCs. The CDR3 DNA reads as TGTGCCAGCAGTCAGGACAGAGGGGATGGCTACACCTTC. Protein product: CASSQDRGDGYTF.